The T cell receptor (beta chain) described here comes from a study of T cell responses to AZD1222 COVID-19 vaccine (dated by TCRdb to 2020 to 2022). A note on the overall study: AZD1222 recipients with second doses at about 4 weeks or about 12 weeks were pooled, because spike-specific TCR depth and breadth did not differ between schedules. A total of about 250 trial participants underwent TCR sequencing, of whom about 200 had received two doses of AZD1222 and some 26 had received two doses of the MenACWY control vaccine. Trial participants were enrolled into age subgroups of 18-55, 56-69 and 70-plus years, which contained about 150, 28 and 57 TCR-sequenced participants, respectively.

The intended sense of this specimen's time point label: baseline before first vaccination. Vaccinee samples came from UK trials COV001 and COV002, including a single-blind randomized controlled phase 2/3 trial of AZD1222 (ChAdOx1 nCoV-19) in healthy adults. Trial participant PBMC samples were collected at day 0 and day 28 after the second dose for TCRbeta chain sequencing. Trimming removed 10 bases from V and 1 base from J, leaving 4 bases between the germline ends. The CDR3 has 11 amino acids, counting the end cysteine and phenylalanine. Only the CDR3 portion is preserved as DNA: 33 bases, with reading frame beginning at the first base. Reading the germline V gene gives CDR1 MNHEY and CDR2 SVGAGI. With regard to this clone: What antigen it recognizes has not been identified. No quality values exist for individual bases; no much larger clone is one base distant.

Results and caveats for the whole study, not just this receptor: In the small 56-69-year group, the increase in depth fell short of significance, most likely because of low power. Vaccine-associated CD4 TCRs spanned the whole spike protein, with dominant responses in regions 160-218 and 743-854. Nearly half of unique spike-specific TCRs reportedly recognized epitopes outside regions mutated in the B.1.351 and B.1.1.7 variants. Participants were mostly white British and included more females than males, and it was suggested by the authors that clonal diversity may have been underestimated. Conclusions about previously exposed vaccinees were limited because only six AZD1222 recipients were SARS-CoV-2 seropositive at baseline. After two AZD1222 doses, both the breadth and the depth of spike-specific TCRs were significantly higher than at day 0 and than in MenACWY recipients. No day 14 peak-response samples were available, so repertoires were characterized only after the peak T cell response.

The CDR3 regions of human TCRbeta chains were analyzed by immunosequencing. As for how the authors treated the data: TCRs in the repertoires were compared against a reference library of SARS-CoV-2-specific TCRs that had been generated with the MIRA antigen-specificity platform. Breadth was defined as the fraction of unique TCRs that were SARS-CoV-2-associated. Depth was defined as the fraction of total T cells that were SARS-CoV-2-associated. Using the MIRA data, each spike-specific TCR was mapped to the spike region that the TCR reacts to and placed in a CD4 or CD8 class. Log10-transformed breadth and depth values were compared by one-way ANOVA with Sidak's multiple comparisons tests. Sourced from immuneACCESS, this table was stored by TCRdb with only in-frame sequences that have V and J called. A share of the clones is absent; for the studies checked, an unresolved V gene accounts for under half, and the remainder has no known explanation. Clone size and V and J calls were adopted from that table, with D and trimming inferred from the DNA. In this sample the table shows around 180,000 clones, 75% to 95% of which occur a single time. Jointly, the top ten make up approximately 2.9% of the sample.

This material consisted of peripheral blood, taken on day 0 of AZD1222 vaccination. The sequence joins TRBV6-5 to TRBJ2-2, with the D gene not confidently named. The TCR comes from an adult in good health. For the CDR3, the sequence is CATENTGELFF. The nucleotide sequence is TGTGCCACCGAGAACACCGGGGAGCTGTTTTTT.